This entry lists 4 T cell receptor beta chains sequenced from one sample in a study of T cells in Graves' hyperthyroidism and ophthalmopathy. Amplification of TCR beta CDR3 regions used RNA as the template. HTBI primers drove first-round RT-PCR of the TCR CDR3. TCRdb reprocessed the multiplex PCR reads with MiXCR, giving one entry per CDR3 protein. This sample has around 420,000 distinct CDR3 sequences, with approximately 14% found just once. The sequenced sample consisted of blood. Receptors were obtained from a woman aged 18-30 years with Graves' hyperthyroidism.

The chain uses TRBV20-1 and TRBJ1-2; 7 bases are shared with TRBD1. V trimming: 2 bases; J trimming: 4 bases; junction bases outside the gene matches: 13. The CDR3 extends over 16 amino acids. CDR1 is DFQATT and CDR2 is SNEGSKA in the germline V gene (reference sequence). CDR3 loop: CSARLGRAGGIYGYTF. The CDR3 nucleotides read TGCAGTGCTAGACTGGGGAGGGCAGGGGGAATCTATGGCTACACCTTC.

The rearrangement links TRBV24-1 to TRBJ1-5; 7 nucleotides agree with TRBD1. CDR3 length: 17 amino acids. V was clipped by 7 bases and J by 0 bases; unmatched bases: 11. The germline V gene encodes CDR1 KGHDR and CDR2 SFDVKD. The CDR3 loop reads CATRDRPLKYSNQPQHF. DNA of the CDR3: TGTGCCACCAGGGACAGGCCCCTCAAGTATAGCAATCAGCCCCAGCATTTT.

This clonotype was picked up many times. Here the CDR3 DNA reads TGTGCCAGCAGCTTATCCGGGACCGGGGGGCTCTACGAGCAGTACTTC. Its translation is CASSLSGTGGLYEQYF. V gene TRBV11-2 combines with J gene TRBJ2-7; a possible D gene is TRBD2 (7 bases). Per the germline V gene, CDR1 is SGHAT and CDR2 is FQNNGV. Deletions cut 2 bases from V and 3 bases from J, with 17 bases between. The CDR3 extends over 16 amino acids. Full variable domain (outside the CDR3, taken from reference TRBV11-2 and TRBJ2-7): EAGVAQSPRYKIIEKRQSVAFWCNPISGHATLYWYQQILGQGPKLLIQFQNNGVVDDSQLPKDRFSAERLKGVDSTLKIQPAKLEDSAVYLCASSLSGTGGLYEQYFGPGTRLTVT.

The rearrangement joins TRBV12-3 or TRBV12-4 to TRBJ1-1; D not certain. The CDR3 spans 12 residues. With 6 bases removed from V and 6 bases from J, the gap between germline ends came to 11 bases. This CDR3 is CASSKGGPEAFF. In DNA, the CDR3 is TGTGCCAGCAGCAAGGGAGGCCCTGAAGCTTTCTTT.